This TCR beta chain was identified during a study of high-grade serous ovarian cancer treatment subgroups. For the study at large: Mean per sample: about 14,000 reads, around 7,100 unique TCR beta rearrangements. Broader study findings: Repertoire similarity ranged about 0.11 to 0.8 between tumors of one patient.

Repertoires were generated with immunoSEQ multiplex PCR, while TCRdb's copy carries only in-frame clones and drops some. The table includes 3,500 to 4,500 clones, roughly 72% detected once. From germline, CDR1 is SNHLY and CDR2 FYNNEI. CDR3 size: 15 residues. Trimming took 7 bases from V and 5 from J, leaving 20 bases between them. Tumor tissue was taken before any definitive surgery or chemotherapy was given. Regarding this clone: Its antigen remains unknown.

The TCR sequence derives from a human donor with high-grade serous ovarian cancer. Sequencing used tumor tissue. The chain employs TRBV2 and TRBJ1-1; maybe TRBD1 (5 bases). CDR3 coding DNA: TGTGCCAGCAACCCCGGGTGGGCAGGGATTACTGAAGCTTTCTTT. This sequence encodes CASNPGWAGITEAFF.